Listed here are 15 T cell receptor beta chains from one sample, sequenced in a study of cytomegalovirus exposure and HLA in healthy donors (dated by TCRdb to the late 2010s). The library was obtained by the immunoSEQ multiplex PCR assay. A mixture of 60 forward primers for TCR Vbeta segments and 13 reverse primers for TCR Jbeta segments was used in the multiplex PCR. The clones in this table, taken by TCRdb from immuneACCESS, are in-frame only. Not every clone is retained; where verified, under half of the shortfall comes from an unresolved V gene, and the cause of the rest is unknown. The sample table contains over 150,000 clones; only one count was recorded for roughly 80% of them. The leading ten clones occupy more than 3.5% of the sample. The source material was PBMCs. These receptor sequences come from a man between 40 and 49 years old in good health and CMV-seronegative.

V and J are TRBV7-9 and TRBJ1-5; D possibly corresponds to TRBD1 (5 bases). The germline gives CDR1 SEHNR, CDR2 FQNEAQ (reference sequence). There are 15 residues in the CDR3. Trimming pared 5 bases from V and 5 bases from J, leaving 16 bases between. CDR3 region: CASSPPGLGDQPQHF. The CDR3 DNA is TGTGCCAGCAGCCCCCCAGGGCTAGGGGATCAGCCCCAGCATTTT.

This clone was found a few times. This chain links TRBV13 with TRBJ2-7; D possibly corresponds to TRBD1 (5 bases). This CDR3 has 15 residues. In germline, CDR1 is PRHDT, CDR2 FYEKMQ (reference sequence). The V end lost 4 bases, the J end lost 3 bases, and 16 bases lay between the germline ends. The CDR3 sequence: CASSSTAALGYEQYF. CDR3 DNA sequence: TGTGCCAGCAGCTCGACAGCCGCCCTTGGCTACGAGCAGTACTTC.

J is TRBJ2-5 and V is TRBV4-1; D is possibly TRBD2 (6 bases). Trimming left V 1 base short and J 5 bases short, with 14 bases between. Germline V CDR1 and CDR2: MGHRA, YSYEKL. The CDR3 has 15 residues. In nucleotides, the CDR3 is TGCGCCAGCAGCCAAGGAGAAGGCGCGGGGGAGACCCAGTACTTC. It is translated as CASSQGEGAGETQYF.

This clone was seen only a few times. The chain combines TRBV14 with TRBJ1-1; D gene uncertain. Trimming took 5 bases from V and 5 from J, leaving 15 bases between them. Germline V lookup: CDR1 SGHDN, CDR2 FVKESK. CDR3 length equals 14 residues. DNA of the CDR3: TGTGCCAGCAGCAGACTCATTAGCGGAACTGAAGCTTTCTTT. Protein sequence: CASSRLISGTEAFF. The full variable domain, its missing parts supplied by reference TRBV14 and TRBJ1-1, is EAGVTQFPSHSVIEKGQTVTLRCDPISGHDNLYWYRRVMGKEIKFLLHFVKESKQDESGMPNNRFLAERTGGTYSTLKVQPAELEDSGVYFCASSRLISGTEAFFGQGTRLTVV.

The V and J genes are TRBV27 and TRBJ2-7; a possible D gene is TRBD1 (5 bases). The germline CDR1 and CDR2 sequences are MNHEY and SMNVEV (reference sequence). The V end was cut by 5 bases, the J end by 0 bases, with 20 bases between. This CDR3 has 17 amino acids. CDR3 bases: TGTGCCAGCAGTCCACAAATTCGACGGACAAGCTCCTACGAGCAGTACTTC. This translates into CASSPQIRRTSSYEQYF.

The J gene is TRBJ1-1, the V gene TRBV5-4; 7 positions agree with TRBD1. The CDR3 loop spans 16 amino acids. V shed 4 bases and J 1 base; nucleotides not matched to a gene: 10. Looked up from germline, CDR1 is SGHNT and CDR2 is YYREEE (reference sequence). The CDR3: CASSGYRDRPNTEAFF. For the CDR3, the DNA is TGTGCCAGCAGCGGATACCGGGACAGACCGAACACTGAAGCTTTCTTT.

The CDR3 loop is CALSGASYEQYF. The CDR3 DNA reads TGTGCCCTTAGCGGGGCCTCCTACGAGCAGTACTTC. This sequence joins TRBV30 and TRBJ2-7, with 8 bases identical to TRBD2. The germline CDR1 and CDR2 sequences are GTSNPN and SVGIG (reference sequence). V shed 8 bases, J shed 0 bases, and the junction held 3 bases outside the gene matches. The CDR3 is 12 amino acids.

The chain employs TRBV14 and TRBJ2-5; the D gene is possibly TRBD2 (7 bases). Deletions cut 4 bases from V and 1 base from J, with 10 bases between. Per the germline V gene, CDR1 is SGHDN and CDR2 is FVKESK. The CDR3 is 14 residues long. CDR3 residues: CASSLGGLQETQYF. CDR3 sequence (DNA): TGTGCCAGCAGCCTCGGGGGGCTCCAAGAGACCCAGTACTTC.

This clone was picked up a small number of times. The chain joins TRBV11-1 to TRBJ2-7; the match to TRBD1 covers 10 bases. In germline, CDR1 is SGHAT, CDR2 FQDESV (reference sequence). Germline trimming cut 0 bases from V and 4 bases from J; bases unmatched to any gene: 3. The CDR3 is 15 residues long. Here the CDR3 DNA reads TGTGCCAGCAGCTTAGCTTCGGGACAGGGGTACGAGCAGTACTTC. Translation: CASSLASGQGYEQYF.

The chain recombines TRBV5-6 with TRBJ2-7; 7 bases map to TRBD1. The CDR3 totals 14 residues. Germline loops: CDR1 SGHDT, CDR2 YYEEEE. The trim removed 4 bases at V and 1 base at J, leaving 5 bases unmatched. The DNA for the CDR3 is TGTGCCAGCAGCCTGACGACAGGGTCCTACGAGCAGTACTTC. Its translation: CASSLTTGSYEQYF.

This chain links TRBV9 with TRBJ1-6; D is unresolved. V was trimmed by 5 bases and J by 0 bases, leaving 15 bases between them. The CDR3 consists of 17 residues. The germline V gene encodes CDR1 SGDLS and CDR2 YYNGEE. CDR3 residues: CASSVGQRSSYNSPLHF. For the CDR3, the DNA is TGTGCCAGCAGTGTGGGCCAAAGAAGCTCCTATAATTCACCCCTCCACTTT.

The chain carries TRBV19 and TRBJ2-2, with 7 nucleotides matching TRBD1. The CDR3 is 15 residues long. With 5 bases clipped from V and 3 bases from J, the junction kept 6 bases outside the gene matches. CDR1 LNHDA and CDR2 SQIVND come from the germline V gene (reference sequence). The CDR3 reads CASSPGQAYTGELFF. The DNA for the CDR3 is TGTGCCAGTAGTCCCGGACAGGCTTACACCGGGGAGCTGTTTTTT. Together with reference TRBV19 and TRBJ2-2, the CDR3 gives the full variable domain: DGGITQSPKYLFRKEGQNVTLSCEQNLNHDAMYWYRQDPGQGLRLIYYSQIVNDFQKGDIAEGYSVSREKKESFPLTVTSAQKNPTAFYLCASSPGQAYTGELFFGEGSRLTVL.

This chain uses TRBV7-2 with TRBJ2-2; TRBD2 matches at 7 bases. CDR3 length: 16 amino acids. Trimming cost V 7 bases and J 1 base; bases outside gene matches: 9. Germline-derived CDR1 and CDR2 are SGHTA and FQGNSA. The CDR3 sequence: CASKREVAGNTGELFF. CDR3 DNA: TGTGCCAGCAAAAGGGAGGTAGCGGGGAACACCGGGGAGCTGTTTTTT. Using reference TRBV7-2 and TRBJ2-2 for the parts outside the CDR3, the full variable domain is GAGVSQSPSNKVTEKGKDVELRCDPISGHTALYWYRQSLGQGLEFLIYFQGNSAPDKSGLPSDRFSAERTGGSVSTLTIQRTQQEDSAVYLCASKREVAGNTGELFFGEGSRLTVL.

The gene calls are TRBV5-1 and TRBJ2-3, with 9 nucleotides matching TRBD1. This CDR3 is 15 amino acids long. Germline CDR1 is SGHRS and CDR2 is YFSETQ. V trimming: 4 bases; J trimming: 6 bases; junction bases outside the gene matches: 9. In DNA, the CDR3 is TGCGCCAGCAGCCGTGCCGGGACAGGGATTGATACGCAGTATTTT. It yields the protein CASSRAGTGIDTQYF. The variable domain in full, with the rest retrieved from reference TRBV5-1 and TRBJ2-3, is KAGVTQTPRYLIKTRGQQVTLSCSPISGHRSVSWYQQTPGQGLQFLFEYFSETQRNKGNFPGRFSGRQFSNSRSEMNVSTLELGDSALYLCASSRAGTGIDTQYFGPGTRLTVL.

The chain employs TRBV29-1 and TRBJ2-3; 8 nucleotides line up with TRBD1. Trimming removed 4 bases from V and 3 bases from J; junction bases left unmatched: 3. Germline V gene data show CDR1 as SQVTM and CDR2 as ANQGSEA. The CDR3 is made up of 13 amino acids. CDR3 amino acids: CSVATGGTDTQYF. The DNA of the CDR3 is TGCAGCGTTGCAACAGGGGGGACAGATACGCAGTATTTT.